The clone carrying this TCR beta chain was seen a single time. What it binds is unknown. Isolated PBMCs totaled at least 6 million in each sample. With a J-beta primer mix and a sample-barcoded 5' primer, a second PCR ran 7 to 11 cycles. Each TCR beta cDNA got a 12-nucleotide random molecular identifier. TCRdb redid the calling of the 5' RACE reads with MiXCR, one entry per CDR3 protein. The table includes about 800,000 distinct CDR3 sequences, 58% detected once. This entry comes from a study of blood T cells in healthy people across ages. Turning to the study itself: The capture of about one barcoded beta molecule per two T cells was achieved by template switching. General study results and limits: Measured against age, TCR beta diversity per million T cells decreased in a roughly linear manner.

Germline trimming cut 4 bases from V and 2 bases from J; bases unmatched to any gene: 18. Germline assignment: CDR1 DFQATT and CDR2 SNEGSKA (reference sequence). The length of the CDR3 is 18 residues. The sequencing sample was made of blood. The chain uses TRBV20-1 and TRBJ2-3; 7 nucleotides agree with TRBD2. The receptor was isolated from a man aged 30-40 years in good health. The CDR3 spells CSANPIVDPAGYTDTQYF. The CDR3 nucleotides read TGCAGTGCTAACCCAATCGTCGACCCAGCGGGGTACACAGATACGCAGTATTTT.